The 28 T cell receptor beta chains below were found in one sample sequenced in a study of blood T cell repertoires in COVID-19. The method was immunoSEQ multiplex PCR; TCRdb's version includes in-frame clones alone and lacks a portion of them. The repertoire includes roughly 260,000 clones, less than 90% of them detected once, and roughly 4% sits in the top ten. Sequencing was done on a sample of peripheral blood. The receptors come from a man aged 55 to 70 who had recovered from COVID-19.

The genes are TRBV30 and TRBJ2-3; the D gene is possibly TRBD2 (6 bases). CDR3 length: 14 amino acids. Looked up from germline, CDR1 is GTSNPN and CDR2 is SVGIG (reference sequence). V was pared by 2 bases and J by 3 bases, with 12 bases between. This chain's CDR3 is CAWSRLVVTDTQYF. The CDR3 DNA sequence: TGTGCCTGGAGTAGACTAGTAGTAACAGATACGCAGTATTTT. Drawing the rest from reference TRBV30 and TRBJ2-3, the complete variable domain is SQTIHQWPATLVQPVGSPLSLECTVEGTSNPNLYWYRQAAGRGLQLLFYSVGIGQISSEVPQNLSASRPQDRQFILSSKKLLLSDSGFYLCAWSRLVVTDTQYFGPGTRLTVL.

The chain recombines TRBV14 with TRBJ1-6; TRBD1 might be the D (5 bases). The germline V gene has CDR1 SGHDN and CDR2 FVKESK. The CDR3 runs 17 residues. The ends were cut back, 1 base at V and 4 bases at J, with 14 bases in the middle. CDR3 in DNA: TGTGCCAGCAGCCAAGTTCAGGGTCCACCTTATAATTCACCCCTCCACTTT. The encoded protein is CASSQVQGPPYNSPLHF. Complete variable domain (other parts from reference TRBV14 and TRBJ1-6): EAGVTQFPSHSVIEKGQTVTLRCDPISGHDNLYWYRRVMGKEIKFLLHFVKESKQDESGMPNNRFLAERTGGTYSTLKVQPAELEDSGVYFCASSQVQGPPYNSPLHFGNGTRLTVT.

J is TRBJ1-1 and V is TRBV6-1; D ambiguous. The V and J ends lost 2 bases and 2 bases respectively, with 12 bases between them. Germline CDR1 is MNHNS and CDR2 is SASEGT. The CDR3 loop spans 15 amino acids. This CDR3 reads CASSERGGVNTEAFF. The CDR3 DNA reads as TGTGCCAGCAGTGAAAGAGGAGGAGTCAACACTGAAGCTTTCTTT.

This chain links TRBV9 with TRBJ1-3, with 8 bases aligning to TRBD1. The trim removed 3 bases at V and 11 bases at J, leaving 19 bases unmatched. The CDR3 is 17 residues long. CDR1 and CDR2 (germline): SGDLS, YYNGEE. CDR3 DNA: TGTGCCAGCAGCGCGAGCCCGGGACAGGCCGGGGGGTCGGCCATATATTTT. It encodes CASSASPGQAGGSAIYF.

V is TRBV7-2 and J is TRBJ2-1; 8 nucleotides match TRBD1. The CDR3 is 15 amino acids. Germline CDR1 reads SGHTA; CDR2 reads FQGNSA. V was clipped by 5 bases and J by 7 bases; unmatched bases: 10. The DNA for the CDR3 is TGTGCCAGCAGCCATAAAACAGGGGGAGTGAATGAGCAGTTCTTC. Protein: CASSHKTGGVNEQFF. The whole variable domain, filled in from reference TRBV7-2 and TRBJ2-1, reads GAGVSQSPSNKVTEKGKDVELRCDPISGHTALYWYRQSLGQGLEFLIYFQGNSAPDKSGLPSDRFSAERTGGSVSTLTIQRTQQEDSAVYLCASSHKTGGVNEQFFGPGTRLTVL.

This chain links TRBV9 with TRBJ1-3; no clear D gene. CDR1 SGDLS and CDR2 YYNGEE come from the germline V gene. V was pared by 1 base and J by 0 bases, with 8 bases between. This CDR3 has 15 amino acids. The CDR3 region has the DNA TGTGCCAGCAGCGTAACCTACCACTCTGGAAACACCATATATTTT. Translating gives CASSVTYHSGNTIYF.

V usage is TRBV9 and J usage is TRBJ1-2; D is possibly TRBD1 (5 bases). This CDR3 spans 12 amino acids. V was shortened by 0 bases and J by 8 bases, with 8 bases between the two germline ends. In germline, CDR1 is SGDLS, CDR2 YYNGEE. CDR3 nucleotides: TGTGCCAGCAGCGTAGCTTCAGGGGGCTACACCTTC. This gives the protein CASSVASGGYTF.

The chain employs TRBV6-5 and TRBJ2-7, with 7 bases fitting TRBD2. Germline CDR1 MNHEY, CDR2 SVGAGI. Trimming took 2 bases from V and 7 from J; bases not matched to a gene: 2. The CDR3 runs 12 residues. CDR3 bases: TGTGCCAGCAGTTACACAGCGGGGGAGCAGTACTTC. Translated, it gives CASSYTAGEQYF.

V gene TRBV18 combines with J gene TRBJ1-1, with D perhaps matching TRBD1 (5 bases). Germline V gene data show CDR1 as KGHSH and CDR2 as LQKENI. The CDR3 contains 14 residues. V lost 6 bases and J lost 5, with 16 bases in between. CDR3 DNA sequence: TGTGCCAGCTCCCAAGGGGTTTTGGGTACTGAAGCTTTCTTT. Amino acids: CASSQGVLGTEAFF.

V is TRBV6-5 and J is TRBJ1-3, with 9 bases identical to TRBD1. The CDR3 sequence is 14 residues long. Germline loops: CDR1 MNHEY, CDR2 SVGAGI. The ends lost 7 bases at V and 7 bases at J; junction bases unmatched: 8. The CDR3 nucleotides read TGTGCCAGCAAGACCGGGACAGGGTGGAACACCATATATTTT. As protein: CASKTGTGWNTIYF.

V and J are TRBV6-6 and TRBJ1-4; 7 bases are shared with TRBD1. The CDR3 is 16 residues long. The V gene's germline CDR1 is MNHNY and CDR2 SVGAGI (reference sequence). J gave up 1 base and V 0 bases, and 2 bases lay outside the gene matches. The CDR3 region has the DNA TGTGCCAGCAGTTACTCGGACAGGCGAACTAATGAAAAACTGTTTTTT. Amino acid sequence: CASSYSDRRTNEKLFF.

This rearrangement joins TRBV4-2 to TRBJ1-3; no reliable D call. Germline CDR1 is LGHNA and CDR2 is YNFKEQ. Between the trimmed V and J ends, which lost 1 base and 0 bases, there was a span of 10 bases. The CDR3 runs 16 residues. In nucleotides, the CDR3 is TGTGCCAGCAGCCAAGCAAACATCCCCTCTGGAAACACCATATATTTT. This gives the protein CASSQANIPSGNTIYF.

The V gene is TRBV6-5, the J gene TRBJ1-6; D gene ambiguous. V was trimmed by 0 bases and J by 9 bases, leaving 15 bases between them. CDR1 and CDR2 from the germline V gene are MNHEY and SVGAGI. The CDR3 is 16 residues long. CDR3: CASSYSGEKRASPLHF. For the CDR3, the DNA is TGTGCCAGCAGTTACTCCGGGGAAAAACGGGCTTCACCCCTCCACTTT.

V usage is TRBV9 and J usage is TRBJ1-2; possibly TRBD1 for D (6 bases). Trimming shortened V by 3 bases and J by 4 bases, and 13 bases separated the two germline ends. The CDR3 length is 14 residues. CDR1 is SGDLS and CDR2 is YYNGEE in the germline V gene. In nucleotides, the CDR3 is TGTGCCAGCAGCGGACAGGTGGCGGCCTATGGCTACACCTTC. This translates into CASSGQVAAYGYTF. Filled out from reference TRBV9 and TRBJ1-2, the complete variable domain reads DSGVTQTPKHLITATGQRVTLRCSPRSGDLSVYWYQQSLDQGLQFLIQYYNGEERAKGNILERFSAQQFPDLHSELNLSSLELGDSALYFCASSGQVAAYGYTFGSGTRLTVV.

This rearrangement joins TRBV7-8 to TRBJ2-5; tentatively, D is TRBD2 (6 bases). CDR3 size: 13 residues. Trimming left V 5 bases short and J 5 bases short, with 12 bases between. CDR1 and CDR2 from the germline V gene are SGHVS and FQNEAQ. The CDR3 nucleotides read TGTGCCAGCAGCCTTGGACGGGGGGAGACCCAGTACTTC. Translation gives CASSLGRGETQYF.

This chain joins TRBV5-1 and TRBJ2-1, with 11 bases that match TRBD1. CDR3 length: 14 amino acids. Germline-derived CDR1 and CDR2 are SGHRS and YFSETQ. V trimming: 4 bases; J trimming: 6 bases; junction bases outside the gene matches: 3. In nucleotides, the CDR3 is TGCGCCAGCAGCGAGGGACAGGGGGTCAATGAGCAGTTCTTC. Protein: CASSEGQGVNEQFF.

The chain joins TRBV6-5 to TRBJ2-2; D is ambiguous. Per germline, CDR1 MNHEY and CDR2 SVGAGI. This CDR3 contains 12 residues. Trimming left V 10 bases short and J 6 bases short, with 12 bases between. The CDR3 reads CATSSRAGELFF. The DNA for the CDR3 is TGTGCCACCTCCTCTCGCGCCGGGGAGCTGTTTTTT.

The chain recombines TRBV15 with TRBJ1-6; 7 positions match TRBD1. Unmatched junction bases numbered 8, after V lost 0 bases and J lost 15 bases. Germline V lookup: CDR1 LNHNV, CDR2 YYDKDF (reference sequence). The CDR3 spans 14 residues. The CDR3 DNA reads TGTGCCACCAGCAGAGAGATCGACAGGGAGGACCTCCACTTT. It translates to CATSREIDREDLHF.

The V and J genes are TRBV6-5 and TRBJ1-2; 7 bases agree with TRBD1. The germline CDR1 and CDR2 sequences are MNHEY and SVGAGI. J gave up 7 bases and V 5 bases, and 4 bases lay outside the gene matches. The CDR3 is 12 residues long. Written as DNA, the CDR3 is TGTGCCAGCAGTAGAACAGGGGTTGGCTACACCTTC. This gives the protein CASSRTGVGYTF.

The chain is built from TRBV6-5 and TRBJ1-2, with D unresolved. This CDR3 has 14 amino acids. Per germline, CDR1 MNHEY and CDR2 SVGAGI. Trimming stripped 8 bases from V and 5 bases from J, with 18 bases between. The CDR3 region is CASWQAGRGYGYTF. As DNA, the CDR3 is TGTGCCAGCTGGCAGGCAGGCCGAGGGTATGGCTACACCTTC.

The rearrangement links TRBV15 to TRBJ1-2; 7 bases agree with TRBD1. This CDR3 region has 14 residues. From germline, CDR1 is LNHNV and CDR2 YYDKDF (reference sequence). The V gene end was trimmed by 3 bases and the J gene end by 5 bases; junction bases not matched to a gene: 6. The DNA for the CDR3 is TGTGCCACCAGCAGCCTGGACAGGTTTTATGGCTACACCTTC. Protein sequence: CATSSLDRFYGYTF.

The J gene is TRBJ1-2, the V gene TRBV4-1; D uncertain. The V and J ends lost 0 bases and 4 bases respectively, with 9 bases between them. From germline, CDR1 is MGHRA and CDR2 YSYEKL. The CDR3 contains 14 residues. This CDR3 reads CASSQDHPSYGYTF. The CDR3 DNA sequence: TGCGCCAGCAGCCAAGATCATCCGAGCTATGGCTACACCTTC.

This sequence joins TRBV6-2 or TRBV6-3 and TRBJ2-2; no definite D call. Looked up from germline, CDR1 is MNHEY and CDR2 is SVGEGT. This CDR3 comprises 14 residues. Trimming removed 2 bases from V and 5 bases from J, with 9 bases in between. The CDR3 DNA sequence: TGTGCCAGCAGTTACGTCCTATCTACCGGGGAGCTGTTTTTT. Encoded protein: CASSYVLSTGELFF.

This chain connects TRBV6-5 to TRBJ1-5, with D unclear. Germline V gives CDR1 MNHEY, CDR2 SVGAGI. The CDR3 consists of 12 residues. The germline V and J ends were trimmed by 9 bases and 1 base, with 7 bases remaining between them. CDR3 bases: TGTGCCAGACTGGGCAGCAATCAGCCCCAGCATTTT. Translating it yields CARLGSNQPQHF.

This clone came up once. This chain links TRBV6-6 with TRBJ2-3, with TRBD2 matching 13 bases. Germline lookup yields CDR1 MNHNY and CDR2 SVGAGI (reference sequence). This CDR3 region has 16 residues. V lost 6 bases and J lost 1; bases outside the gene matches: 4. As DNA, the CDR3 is TGTGCCAGCAGCAGACTAGCGGGGGGAGGCACAGATACGCAGTATTTT. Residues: CASSRLAGGGTDTQYF.

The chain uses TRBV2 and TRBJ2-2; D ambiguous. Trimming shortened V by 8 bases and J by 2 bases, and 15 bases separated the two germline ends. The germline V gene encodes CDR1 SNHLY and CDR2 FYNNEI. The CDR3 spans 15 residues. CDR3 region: CASRTNGVNTGELFF. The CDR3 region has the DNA TGTGCCAGCCGAACTAACGGAGTAAACACCGGGGAGCTGTTTTTT.

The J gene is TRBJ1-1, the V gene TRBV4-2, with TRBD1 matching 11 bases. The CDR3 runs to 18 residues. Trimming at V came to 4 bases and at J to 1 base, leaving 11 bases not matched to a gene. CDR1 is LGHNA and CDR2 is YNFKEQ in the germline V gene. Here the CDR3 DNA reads TGTGCCAGCAGCCGGGAGTCGTTGGGGACAGGGGGGAACACTGAAGCTTTCTTT. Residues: CASSRESLGTGGNTEAFF.

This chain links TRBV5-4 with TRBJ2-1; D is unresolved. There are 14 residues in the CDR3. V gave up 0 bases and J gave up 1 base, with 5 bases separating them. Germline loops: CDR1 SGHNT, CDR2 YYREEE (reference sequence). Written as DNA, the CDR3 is TGTGCCAGCAGCTTGGGGCAGTCCTACAATGAGCAGTTCTTC. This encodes CASSLGQSYNEQFF. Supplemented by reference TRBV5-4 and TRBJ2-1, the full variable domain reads ETGVTQSPTHLIKTRGQQVTLRCSSQSGHNTVSWYQQALGQGPQFIFQYYREEENGRGNFPPRFSGLQFPNYSSELNVNALELDDSALYLCASSLGQSYNEQFFGPGTRLTVL.